This T cell receptor beta chain appears in the sequencing data of a study of synovial regulatory T cells in juvenile arthritis (dated by TCRdb to about 2015). With respect to the entire study: Of the sequenced patients, three were therapy-naive, one was treated with methotrexate plus infliximab, several were treated with methotrexate, and one lacked treatment information. Using matched patient samples, the researchers compared TCRbeta CDR3 repertoires across three groups: blood iaTreg cells, other blood Treg cells and synovial fluid Treg cells. Effector T cell subsets were also sequenced in the study cohort for comparisons, but only blood and synovial fluid Treg cells are covered by the Treg dataset alone. The TCR repertoire comparisons covered Treg and Teff subsets from about a dozen JIA patients with active disease. Overall study results and their limits: More CDR3 sequences were shared by synovial Treg cells with iaTreg cells than with other blood Treg cells, and a closer relation was confirmed by Chao-Jaccard similarity. Compared with other blood Treg cells, blood iaTreg cells had lower TCR diversity, a finding consistent with antigen-driven expansion. Across patients, iaTreg TCR repertoires were largely private and overlapped partially with synovial Teff repertoires and blood CPL repertoires.

TCR repertoires were obtained from roughly 11 juvenile idiopathic arthritis patients with active disease who had not reached inactive disease, of whom 3 were polyarticular and 8 were oligoarticular. The TCR-sequenced patients had a median age of approximately 12 years (range about 2.3-22.9) and median disease duration of around 7 years (range 0.2-19.1). The samples for TCR repertoire analysis were obtained at two Italian centres. Peripheral blood mononuclear cells were isolated using a Histopaque-1077 density gradient and were cryopreserved in 90% FCS with approximately 10% DMSO. Libraries were prepared through the immunoSEQ multiplex PCR assay. Adaptive Biotechnologies carried out the TCRbeta CDR3 sequencing. Per the authors' processing: Repertoire similarity used the Chao-modified Jaccard index and median clonotype overlap from 200 random subsamples at equal sample size. Similarity analyses were performed using either productive nucleotide sequences or in silico-translated amino acid sequences. Hierarchical clustering with single linkage and t-SNE based on Chao-modified Jaccard distances were used to compare repertoires. Repertoire diversity was quantified with the Renyi index, after sample size normalisation, across a range of alpha values. Sourced from immuneACCESS, this table was stored by TCRdb with only in-frame sequences that have V and J called. A share of the clones is absent; for the studies checked, an unresolved V gene accounts for under half, and the remainder has no known explanation. Clonal size and the V and J genes are those of that table, whereas D and trimming came from the DNA. This sample's table carries 8,000 to 10,000 clones. The ten largest account for 0.95% to 1% of the sample.

From cysteine to phenylalanine, the CDR3 is 14 amino acids long. The entry carries no DNA sequence. CDR1 and CDR2, per the germline V gene (reference sequence), are SEHNR and FQNEAQ. In regard to this clone: Its antigen specificity is not known.

The material sequenced was Treg cells from blood. The sample's cell subset or site label, in plain terms: remaining (HLA-DR-negative) circulating blood Treg cells. Recombination linked TRBV7-9 to TRBJ2-3. This sequence originates from a donor between 2 and 29 years old with juvenile idiopathic arthritis. The encoded CDR3 is CASSFDGSTDTQYF.